This T cell receptor (beta chain) derives from a study of T cell responses to AZD1222 COVID-19 vaccine. Study summary: Second doses were pooled across both intervals (about 4 or about 12 weeks). General observations from the study: Seropositive at baseline were only six AZD1222 recipients. Elevations in Spike-specific TCR breadth and depth followed administration of two AZD1222 doses.

Sequenced by immunoSEQ multiplex PCR; TCRdb stores in-frame clones only, minus some. The sample consists of around 160,000 clones, around nine tenths of them appearing once. As to this clone: Its antigen is still unknown.

Germline assignment: CDR1 SEHNR and CDR2 FQNEAQ (reference sequence). This CDR3 spans 16 amino acids. V dropped 4 bases and J dropped 0 bases, with 15 bases sitting between them. The sequences come from peripheral blood, collected on day 0 of AZD1222 vaccination. The chain has TRBV7-9 and TRBJ1-2; D is perhaps TRBD1 (6 bases). The receptor comes from an adult in good health. CDR3 amino acids: CASSSTIQGPNYGYTF. For the CDR3, the DNA is TGTGCCAGCAGCTCCACAATTCAGGGGCCTAACTATGGCTACACCTTC.